The present T cell receptor (beta chain) was sequenced within a study of graft-versus-host responses after intestinal transplantation. Study information: Every recipient had anti-thymocyte globulin induction and approximately 3 years of tacrolimus plus steroids.

The method was immunoSEQ multiplex PCR; TCRdb's version includes in-frame clones alone and lacks a portion of them. Of some 70,000 clones listed, roughly 90% are singletons. This CDR3 has 12 amino acids. V was pared by 2 bases and J by 7 bases, with 5 bases between. Germline lookup yields CDR1 LNHDA and CDR2 SQIVND (reference sequence). The V and J genes are TRBV19 and TRBJ1-4, with TRBD1 as a possible D gene (5 bases). This sample comprised bone marrow, obtained nearly 750 days after intestinal transplantation. The TCR originated in a human patient who received an intestinal transplant, so some T cells may come from the graft donor. Here the CDR3 DNA reads TGTGCCAGTAGTATACAGGGTGAAAAACTGTTTTTT. This encodes CASSIQGEKLFF.